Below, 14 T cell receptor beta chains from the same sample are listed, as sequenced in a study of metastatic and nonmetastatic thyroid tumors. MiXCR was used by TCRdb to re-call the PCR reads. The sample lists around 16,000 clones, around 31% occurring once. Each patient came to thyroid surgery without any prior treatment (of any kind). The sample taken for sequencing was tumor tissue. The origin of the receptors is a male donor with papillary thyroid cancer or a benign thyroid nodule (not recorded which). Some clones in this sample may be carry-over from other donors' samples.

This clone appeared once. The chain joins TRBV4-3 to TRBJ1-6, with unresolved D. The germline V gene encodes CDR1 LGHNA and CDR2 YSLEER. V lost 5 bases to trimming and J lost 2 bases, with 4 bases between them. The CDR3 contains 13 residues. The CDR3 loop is CASSVTYNSPLHF. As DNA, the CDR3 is TGCGCCAGCAGCGTCACCTATAATTCACCCCTCCACTTT.

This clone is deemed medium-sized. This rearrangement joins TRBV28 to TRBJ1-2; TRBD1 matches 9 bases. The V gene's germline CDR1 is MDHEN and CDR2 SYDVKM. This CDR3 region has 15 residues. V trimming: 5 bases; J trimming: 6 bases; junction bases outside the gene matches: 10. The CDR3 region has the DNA TGTGCCAGCAGTATCCTAACAGGGGGCTCGGATGGCTACACCTTC. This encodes CASSILTGGSDGYTF.

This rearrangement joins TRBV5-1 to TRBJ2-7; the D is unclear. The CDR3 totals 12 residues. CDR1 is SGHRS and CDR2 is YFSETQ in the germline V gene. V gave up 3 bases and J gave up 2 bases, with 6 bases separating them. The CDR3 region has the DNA TGCGCCAGCAGCTCCGAGACCTACGAGCAGTACTTC. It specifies CASSSETYEQYF. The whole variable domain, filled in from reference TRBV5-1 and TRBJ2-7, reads KAGVTQTPRYLIKTRGQQVTLSCSPISGHRSVSWYQQTPGQGLQFLFEYFSETQRNKGNFPGRFSGRQFSNSRSEMNVSTLELGDSALYLCASSSETYEQYFGPGTRLTVT.

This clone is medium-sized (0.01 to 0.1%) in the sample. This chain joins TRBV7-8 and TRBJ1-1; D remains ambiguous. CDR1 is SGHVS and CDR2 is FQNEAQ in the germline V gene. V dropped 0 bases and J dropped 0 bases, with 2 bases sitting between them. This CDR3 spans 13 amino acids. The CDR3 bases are TGTGCCAGCAGCTTAGCCCTGAACACTGAAGCTTTCTTT. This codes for CASSLALNTEAFF.

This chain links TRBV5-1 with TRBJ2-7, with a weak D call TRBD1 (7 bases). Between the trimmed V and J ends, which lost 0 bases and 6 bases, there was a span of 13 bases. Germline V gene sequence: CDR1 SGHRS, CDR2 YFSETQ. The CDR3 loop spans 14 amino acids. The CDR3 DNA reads TGCGCCAGCAGCTTGGAGGCAGGGGGAGGCGAGCAGTACTTC. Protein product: CASSLEAGGGEQYF. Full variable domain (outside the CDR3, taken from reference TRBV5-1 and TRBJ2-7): KAGVTQTPRYLIKTRGQQVTLSCSPISGHRSVSWYQQTPGQGLQFLFEYFSETQRNKGNFPGRFSGRQFSNSRSEMNVSTLELGDSALYLCASSLEAGGGEQYFGPGTRLTVT.

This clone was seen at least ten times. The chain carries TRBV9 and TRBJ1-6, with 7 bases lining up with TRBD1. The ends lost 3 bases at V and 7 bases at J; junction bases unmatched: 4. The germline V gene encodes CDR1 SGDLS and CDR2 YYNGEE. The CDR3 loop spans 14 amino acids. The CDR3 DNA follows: TGTGCCAGCAGCGCGGGACAGTACAATTCACCCCTCCACTTT. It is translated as CASSAGQYNSPLHF.

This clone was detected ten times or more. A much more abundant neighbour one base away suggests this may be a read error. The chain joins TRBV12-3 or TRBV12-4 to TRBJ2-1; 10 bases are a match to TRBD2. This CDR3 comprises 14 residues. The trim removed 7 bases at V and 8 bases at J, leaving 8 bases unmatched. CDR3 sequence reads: CASTGTSESDEQFF. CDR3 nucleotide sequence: TGTGCCAGCACTGGGACTAGCGAGAGCGATGAGCAGTTCTTC.

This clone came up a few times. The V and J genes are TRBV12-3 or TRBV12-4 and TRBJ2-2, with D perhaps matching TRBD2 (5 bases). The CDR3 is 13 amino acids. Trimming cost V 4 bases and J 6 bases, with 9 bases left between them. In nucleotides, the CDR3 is TGTGCCAGCAGTTCAAGGAGGCCCGGGGAGCTGTTTTTT. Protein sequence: CASSSRRPGELFF.

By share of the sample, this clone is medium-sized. The CDR3 here is CASSGLAGLITDTQYF. The CDR3 nucleotides read TGTGCCAGCAGTGGACTAGCGGGACTTATCACAGATACGCAGTATTTT. This chain connects TRBV6-1 to TRBJ2-3; TRBD2 aligns across 11 bases. The CDR3 consists of 16 residues. J gave up 2 bases and V 4 bases, and 5 bases lay outside the gene matches. Germline lookup yields CDR1 MNHNS and CDR2 SASEGT.

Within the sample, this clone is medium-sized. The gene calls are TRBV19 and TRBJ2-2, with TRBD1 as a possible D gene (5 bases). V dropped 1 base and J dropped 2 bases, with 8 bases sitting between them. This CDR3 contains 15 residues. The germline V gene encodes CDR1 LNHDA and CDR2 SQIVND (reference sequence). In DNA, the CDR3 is TGTGCCAGTAGTATAGTCAGGGTCAACACCGGGGAGCTGTTTTTT. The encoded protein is CASSIVRVNTGELFF.

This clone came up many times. CDR3 amino acids: CASSIGTENSPLHF. The CDR3 bases are TGTGCCAGCAGTATCGGGACAGAAAATTCACCCCTCCACTTT. The chain recombines TRBV6-1 with TRBJ1-6; 7 bases align to TRBD1. Germline loops: CDR1 MNHNS, CDR2 SASEGT. Germline trimming cut 5 bases from V and 7 bases from J; bases unmatched to any gene: 5. This CDR3 is built from 14 residues.

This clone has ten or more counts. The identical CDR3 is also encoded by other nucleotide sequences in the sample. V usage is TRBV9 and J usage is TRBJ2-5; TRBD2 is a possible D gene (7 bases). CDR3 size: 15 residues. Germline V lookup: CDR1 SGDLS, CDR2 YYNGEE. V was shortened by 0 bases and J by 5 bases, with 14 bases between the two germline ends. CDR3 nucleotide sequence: TGTGCCAGCAGCGTAGACGGGGGGCCTGGGGAGACCCAGTACTTC. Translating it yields CASSVDGGPGETQYF.

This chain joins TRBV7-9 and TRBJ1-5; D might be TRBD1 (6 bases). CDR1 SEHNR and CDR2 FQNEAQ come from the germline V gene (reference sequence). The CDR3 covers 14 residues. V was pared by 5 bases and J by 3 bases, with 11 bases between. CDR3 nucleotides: TGTGCCAGCAGCCCACAGGGAAACAATCAGCCCCAGCATTTT. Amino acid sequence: CASSPQGNNQPQHF.

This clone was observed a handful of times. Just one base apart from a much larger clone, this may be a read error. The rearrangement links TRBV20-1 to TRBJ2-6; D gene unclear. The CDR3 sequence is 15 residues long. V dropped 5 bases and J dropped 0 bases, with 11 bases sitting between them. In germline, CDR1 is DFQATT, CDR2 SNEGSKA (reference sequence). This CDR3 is CSAGVSLSGANVLTF. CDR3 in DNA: TGCAGTGCTGGGGTCAGCCTCTCTGGGGCCAACGTCCTGACTTTC.